The following is a T cell receptor (beta chain) sequence with its context. The data originate from a study of cytomegalovirus exposure and HLA in healthy donors. Germline CDR1 is SGHRS and CDR2 is YFSETQ. The CDR3 consists of 15 residues. Trimming removed 3 bases from V and 3 bases from J; junction bases left unmatched: 9. The assay was immunoSEQ multiplex PCR, and TCRdb's table has in-frame clones only and misses some. The sample carries 100,000 or so clones, about 90% recorded once. V is TRBV5-1 and J is TRBJ2-7; TRBD1 agrees at 7 bases. Sequencing was done on a sample of PBMCs. The sequence came from a man aged 18 to 29 in good health and CMV-seropositive. The CDR3 loop is CASSSLRQGVYEQYF. CDR3 nucleotides: TGCGCCAGCAGCTCCCTAAGACAGGGAGTCTACGAGCAGTACTTC.